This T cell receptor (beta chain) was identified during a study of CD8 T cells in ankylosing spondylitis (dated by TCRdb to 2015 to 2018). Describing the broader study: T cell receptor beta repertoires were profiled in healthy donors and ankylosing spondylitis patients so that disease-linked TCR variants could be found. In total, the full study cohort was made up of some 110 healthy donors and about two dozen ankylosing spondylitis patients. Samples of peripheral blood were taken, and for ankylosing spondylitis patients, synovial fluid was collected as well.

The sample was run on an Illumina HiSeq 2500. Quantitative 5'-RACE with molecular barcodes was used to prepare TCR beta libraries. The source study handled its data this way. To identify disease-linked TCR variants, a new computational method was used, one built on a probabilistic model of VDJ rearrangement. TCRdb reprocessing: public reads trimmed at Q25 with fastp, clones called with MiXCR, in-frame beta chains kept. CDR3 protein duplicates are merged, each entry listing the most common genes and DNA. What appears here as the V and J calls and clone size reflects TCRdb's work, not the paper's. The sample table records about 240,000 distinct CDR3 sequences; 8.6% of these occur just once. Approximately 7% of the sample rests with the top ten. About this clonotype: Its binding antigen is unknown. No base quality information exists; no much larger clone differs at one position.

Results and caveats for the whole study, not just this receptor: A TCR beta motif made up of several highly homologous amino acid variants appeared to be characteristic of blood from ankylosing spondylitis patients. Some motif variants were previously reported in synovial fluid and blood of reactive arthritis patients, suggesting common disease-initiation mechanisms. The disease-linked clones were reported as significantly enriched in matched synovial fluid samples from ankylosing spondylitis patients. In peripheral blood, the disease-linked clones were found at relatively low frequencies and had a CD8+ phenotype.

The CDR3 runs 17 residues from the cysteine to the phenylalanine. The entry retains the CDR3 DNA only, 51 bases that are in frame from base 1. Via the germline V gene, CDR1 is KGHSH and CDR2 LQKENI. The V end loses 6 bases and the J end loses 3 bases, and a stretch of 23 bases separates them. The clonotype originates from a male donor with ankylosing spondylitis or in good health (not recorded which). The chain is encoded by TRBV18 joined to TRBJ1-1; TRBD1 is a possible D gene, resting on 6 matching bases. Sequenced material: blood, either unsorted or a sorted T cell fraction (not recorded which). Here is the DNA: TGTGCCAGCTCGGAACGTTTCAAGACAGGCGTTGACACTGAAGCTTTCTTT. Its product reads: CASSERFKTGVDTEAFF.